The source of this TCR beta chain is a study of T cells in Graves' hyperthyroidism and ophthalmopathy. This clonotype showed up just a few times. Newly diagnosed hyperthyroidism patients aged 18 to 65 years had disease lasting under 2 months. Using RNA transcripts as the source, TCR beta CDR3 regions were amplified. HTBI primers were the set used in a first-round RT-PCR of the TCR CDR3. Using its own MiXCR run on the multiplex PCR reads, TCRdb lists one record per CDR3 protein. The profile covers 550,000 to 800,000 distinct CDR3 sequences, with around 15% appearing a single time and 15% taken by the ten largest. This clonotype originated in a man in his fifties with Graves' hyperthyroidism. Sequenced material: blood.

CDR3 in amino acids: CASSLGADLSYNEQFF. The CDR3 coding sequence is TGTGCCAGCAGCCTTGGCGCGGACCTCTCCTACAATGAGCAGTTCTTC. The V and J genes are TRBV7-2 and TRBJ2-1; no clear D gene. V was pared by 5 bases and J by 0 bases, with 14 bases between. Germline CDR1 and CDR2: SGHTA and FQGNSA. The CDR3 length is 16 residues.